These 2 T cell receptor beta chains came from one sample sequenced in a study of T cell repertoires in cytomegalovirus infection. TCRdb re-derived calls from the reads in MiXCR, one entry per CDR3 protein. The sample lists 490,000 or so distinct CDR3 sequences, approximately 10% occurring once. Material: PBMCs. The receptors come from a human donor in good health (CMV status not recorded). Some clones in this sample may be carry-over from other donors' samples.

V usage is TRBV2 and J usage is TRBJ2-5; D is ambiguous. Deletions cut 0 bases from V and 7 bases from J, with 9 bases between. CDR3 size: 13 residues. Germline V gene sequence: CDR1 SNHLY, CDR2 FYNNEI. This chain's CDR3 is CASSEAQMRTQYF. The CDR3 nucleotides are TGTGCCAGCAGTGAAGCCCAAATGAGGACCCAGTACTTC.

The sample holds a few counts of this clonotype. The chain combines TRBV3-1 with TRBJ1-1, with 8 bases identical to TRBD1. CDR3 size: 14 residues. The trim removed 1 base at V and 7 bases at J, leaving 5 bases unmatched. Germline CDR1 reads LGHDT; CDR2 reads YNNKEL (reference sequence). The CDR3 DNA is TGTGCCAGCAGCCAAGGTGGAACAGGGGGTGAAGCTTTCTTT. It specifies CASSQGGTGGEAFF.